This TCR beta chain was sequenced in a study of early T cells in non-severe SARS-CoV-2 infection. This clonotype has more than one count but fewer than ten. The CDR3 is made up of 13 amino acids. The V gene's germline CDR1 is GTSNPN and CDR2 SVGIG (reference sequence). Losses at the gene ends were 2 bases for V and 4 bases for J; bases not matched to a gene: 2. Attachment of unique molecular identifiers to individual cDNA molecules was performed. In TCRdb, the 5' RACE reads were re-called with MiXCR into one record per CDR3 protein. The data show approximately 70,000 distinct CDR3 sequences, around 12% seen once.

Source material: whole blood. The sequence was obtained from an adult who was a healthcare worker with PCR-confirmed SARS-CoV-2 infection or an uninfected control (not recorded which). The genes are TRBV30 and TRBJ1-5; 7 nucleotides align to TRBD1. The CDR3, as DNA: TGTGCCTGGAGTTCACAGGGGAATCAGCCCCAGCATTTT. Translating it yields CAWSSQGNQPQHF.